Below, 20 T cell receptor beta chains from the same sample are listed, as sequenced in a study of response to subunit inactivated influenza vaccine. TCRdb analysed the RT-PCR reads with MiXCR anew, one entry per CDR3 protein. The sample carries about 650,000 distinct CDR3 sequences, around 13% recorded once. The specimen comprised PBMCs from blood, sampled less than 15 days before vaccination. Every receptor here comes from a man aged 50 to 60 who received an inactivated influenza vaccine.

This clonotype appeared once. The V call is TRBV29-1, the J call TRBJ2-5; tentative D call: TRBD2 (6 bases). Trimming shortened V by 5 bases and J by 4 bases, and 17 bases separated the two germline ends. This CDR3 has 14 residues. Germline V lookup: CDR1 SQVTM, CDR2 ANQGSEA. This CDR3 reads CSVFRREKGETQYF. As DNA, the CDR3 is TGCAGCGTTTTCAGACGGGAGAAGGGAGAGACCCAGTACTTC.

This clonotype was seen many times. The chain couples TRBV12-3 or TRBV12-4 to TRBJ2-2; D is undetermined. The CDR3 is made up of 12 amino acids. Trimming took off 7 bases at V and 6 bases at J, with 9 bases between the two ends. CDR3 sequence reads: CASTLVAGELFF. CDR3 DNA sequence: TGTGCCAGCACCCTAGTGGCCGGGGAGCTGTTTTTT.

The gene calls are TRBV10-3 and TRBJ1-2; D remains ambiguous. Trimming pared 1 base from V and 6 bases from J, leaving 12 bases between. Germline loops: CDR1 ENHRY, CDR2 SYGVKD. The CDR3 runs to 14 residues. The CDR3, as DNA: TGTGCCATCAGTGAGTTACTCGCTGGGGATGGCTACACCTTC. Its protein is CAISELLAGDGYTF.

CDR3 sequence (DNA): TGTGCCAGCACCACGGGCGGGATCGGCACCGGGGAGCTGTTTTTT. This encodes CASTTGGIGTGELFF. The rearrangement uses TRBV6-2 or TRBV6-3 and TRBJ2-2, with D possibly being TRBD2 (6 bases). The CDR3 sequence is 15 residues long. The germline V and J ends were trimmed by 7 bases and 4 bases, with 16 bases remaining between them. Germline V gene sequence: CDR1 MNHEY, CDR2 SVGEGT.

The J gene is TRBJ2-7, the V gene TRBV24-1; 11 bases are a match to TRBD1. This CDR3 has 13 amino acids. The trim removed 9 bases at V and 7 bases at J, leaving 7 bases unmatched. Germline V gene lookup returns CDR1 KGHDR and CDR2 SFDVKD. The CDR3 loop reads CATSPGTGGEQYF. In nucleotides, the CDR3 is TGTGCCACCTCCCCCGGGACAGGGGGTGAGCAGTACTTC.

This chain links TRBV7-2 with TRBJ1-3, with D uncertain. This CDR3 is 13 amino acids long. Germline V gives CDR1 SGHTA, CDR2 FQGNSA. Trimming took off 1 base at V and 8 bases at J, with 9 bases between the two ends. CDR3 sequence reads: CASSLGAADTIYF. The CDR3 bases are TGTGCCAGCAGCTTAGGAGCGGCGGACACCATATATTTT.

CDR3 DNA sequence: TGTGCCAGCAGTGAATATAACGGCGGGAAGACCCAGTACTTC. It encodes CASSEYNGGKTQYF. The chain recombines TRBV25-1 with TRBJ2-5; D may be TRBD2 (6 bases). The CDR3 length is 14 residues. CDR1 is MGHDK, CDR2 SYGVNS, per germline. The ends were cut back, 0 bases at V and 6 bases at J, with 11 bases in the middle.

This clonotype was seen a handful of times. The CDR3 reads CATSDATALSYNEQFF. In DNA, the CDR3 is TGTGCCACCAGTGATGCTACAGCATTGTCCTACAATGAGCAGTTCTTC. J is TRBJ2-1 and V is TRBV24-1; D uncertain. Germline values: CDR1 KGHDR, CDR2 SFDVKD. The CDR3 is made up of 16 amino acids. The V and J ends lost 3 bases and 1 base respectively, with 12 bases between them.

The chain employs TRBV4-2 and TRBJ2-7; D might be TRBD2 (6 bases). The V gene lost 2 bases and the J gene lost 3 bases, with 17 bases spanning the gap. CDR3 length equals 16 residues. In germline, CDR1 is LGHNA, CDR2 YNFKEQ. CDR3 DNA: TGTGCCAGCAGCCAACCGAATCGGGACTTGAACTACGAGCAGTACTTC. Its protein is CASSQPNRDLNYEQYF.

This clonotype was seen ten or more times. The CDR3 sequence: CAISVYGGLNTGELFF. CDR3 coding DNA: TGTGCCATCAGTGTTTATGGGGGCCTGAACACCGGGGAGCTGTTTTTT. The rearrangement joins TRBV10-3 to TRBJ2-2; perhaps TRBD1 as D (6 bases). There are 16 residues in the CDR3. Looked up from germline, CDR1 is ENHRY and CDR2 is SYGVKD. With 4 bases removed from V and 1 base from J, the gap between germline ends came to 13 bases.

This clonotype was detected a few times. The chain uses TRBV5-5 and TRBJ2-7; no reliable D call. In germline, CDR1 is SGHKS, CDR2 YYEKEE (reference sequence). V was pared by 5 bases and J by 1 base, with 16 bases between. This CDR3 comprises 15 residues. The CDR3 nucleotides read TGTGCCAGCAGTATAGGCCCAACAGTATCCTACGAGCAGTACTTC. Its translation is CASSIGPTVSYEQYF. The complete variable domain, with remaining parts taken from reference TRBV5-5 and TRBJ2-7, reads DAGVTQSPTHLIKTRGQQVTLRCSPISGHKSVSWYQQVLGQGPQFIFQYYEKEERGRGNFPDRFSARQFPNYSSELNVNALLLGDSALYLCASSIGPTVSYEQYFGPGTRLTVT.

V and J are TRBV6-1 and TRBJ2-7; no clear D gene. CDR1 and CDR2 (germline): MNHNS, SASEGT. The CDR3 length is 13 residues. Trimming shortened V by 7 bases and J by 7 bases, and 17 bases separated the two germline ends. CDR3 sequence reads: CASKSTALREQYF. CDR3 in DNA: TGTGCCAGCAAATCAACAGCCCTTAGGGAGCAGTACTTC.

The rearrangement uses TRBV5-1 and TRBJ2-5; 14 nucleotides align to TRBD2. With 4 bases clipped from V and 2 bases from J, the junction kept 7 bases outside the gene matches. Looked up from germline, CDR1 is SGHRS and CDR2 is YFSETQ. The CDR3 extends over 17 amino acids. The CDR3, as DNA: TGCGCCAGCAGCCCGGGACTAGCGGGGGCCTTACAAGAGACCCAGTACTTC. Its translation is CASSPGLAGALQETQYF.

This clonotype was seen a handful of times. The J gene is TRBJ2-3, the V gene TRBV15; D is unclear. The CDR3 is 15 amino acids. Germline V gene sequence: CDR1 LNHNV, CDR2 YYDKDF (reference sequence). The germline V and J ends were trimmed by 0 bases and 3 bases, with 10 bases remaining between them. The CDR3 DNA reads TGTGCCACCAGCAGAGATCGTAGGCATACAGATACGCAGTATTTT. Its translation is CATSRDRRHTDTQYF.

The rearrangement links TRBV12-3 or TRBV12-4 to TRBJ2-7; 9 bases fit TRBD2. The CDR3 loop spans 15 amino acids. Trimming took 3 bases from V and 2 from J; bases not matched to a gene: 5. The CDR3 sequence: CASSFIAGATYEQYF. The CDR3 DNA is TGTGCCAGCAGTTTTATAGCGGGGGCCACCTACGAGCAGTACTTC.

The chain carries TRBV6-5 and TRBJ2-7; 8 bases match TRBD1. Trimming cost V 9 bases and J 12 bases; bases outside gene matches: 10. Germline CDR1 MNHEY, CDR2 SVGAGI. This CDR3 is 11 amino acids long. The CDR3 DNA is TGTGCCAGGAATGATCCCGGGACAGGGTACTTC. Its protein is CARNDPGTGYF.

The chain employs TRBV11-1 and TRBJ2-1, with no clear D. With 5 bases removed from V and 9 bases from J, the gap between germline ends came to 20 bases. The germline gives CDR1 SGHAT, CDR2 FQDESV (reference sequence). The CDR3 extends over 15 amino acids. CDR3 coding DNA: TGTGCCAGCAGCACACAACCCCAGGTCATTAGTGAGCAGTTCTTC. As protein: CASSTQPQVISEQFF.

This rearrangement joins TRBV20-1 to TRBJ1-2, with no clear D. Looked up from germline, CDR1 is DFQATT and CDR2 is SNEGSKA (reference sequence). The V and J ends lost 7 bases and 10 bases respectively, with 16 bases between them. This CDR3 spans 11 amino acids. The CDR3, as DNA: TGCAGTGTGGATTTTAAGGACGTCTACACCTTC. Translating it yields CSVDFKDVYTF.

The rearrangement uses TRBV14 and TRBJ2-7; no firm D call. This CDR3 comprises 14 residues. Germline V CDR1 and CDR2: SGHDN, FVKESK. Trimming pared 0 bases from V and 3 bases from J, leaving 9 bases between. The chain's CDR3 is CASSQEFRGYEQYF. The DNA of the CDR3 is TGTGCCAGCAGCCAAGAGTTTCGCGGCTACGAGCAGTACTTC.

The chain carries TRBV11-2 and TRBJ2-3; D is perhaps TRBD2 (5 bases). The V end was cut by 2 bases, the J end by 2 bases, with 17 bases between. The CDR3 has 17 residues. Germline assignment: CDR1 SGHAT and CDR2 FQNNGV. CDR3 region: CASSLSLAGPFTDTQYF. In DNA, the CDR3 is TGTGCCAGCAGCTTAAGCCTAGCAGGACCTTTCACAGATACGCAGTATTTT.